The clone carrying this T cell receptor beta chain was counted at least ten times. As yet, its antigen is unknown. Molecular barcoded adaptors covering alpha/delta and beta/gamma chains were used on 400 to 450 ng RNA. Using its own MiXCR run on the reads, TCRdb lists one record per CDR3 protein. This table has some 43,000 distinct CDR3 sequences, 13% appearing once. V trimming: 5 bases; J trimming: 0 bases; junction bases outside the gene matches: 3. The germline V gene encodes CDR1 SNHLY and CDR2 FYNNEI. The CDR3 covers 15 residues. The source of the sample is a study of read filtering for tumor transcriptome and immune sequencing. Study at large: Under ten patients were R-ISS I, some 16 were R-ISS II, more than five were R-ISS III. Study findings and constraints: In IR-seq, single-read clonotypes were 65% to 90% of clonotypes but 3% to 3.5% of reads.

Bone marrow was sampled from every patient at the time of active disease. Sequenced material: a population of CD138-negative cells sorted from bone marrow. The clonotype was recovered from a donor aged 40 or over with multiple myeloma. J is TRBJ2-2 and V is TRBV2; TRBD1 matches at 7 bases. Here the CDR3 DNA reads TGTGCCAGCAGTCAGCAGGGGGCGAACACCGGGGAGCTGTTTTTT. Protein product: CASSQQGANTGELFF.